The rows below give T cell receptor beta chains drawn from one sample of a study of STAT5B mutations in CD4+ large granular lymphocyte leukemia. Using immunoSEQ multiplex PCR, the repertoire was profiled, and TCRdb retains in-frame clones only, with some absent. The repertoire holds approximately 52,000 clones, with about 70% as singletons. Input material: CD4+ T cells from blood buffy coats. All receptors derive from a human donor in good health. The CDR3 runs from the conserved cysteine through the conserved F or W. A D gene is named only where the DNA matches it firmly. Some rows have no size entry. The others give once, few or many, or a class for an expanded clone.

-	-	TRBV6-1	TRBJ1-5	CASSETGSQVGNQPQHF	TGTGCCAGCAGTGAAACTGGCTCCCAGGTTGGCAATCAGCCCCAGCATTTT
-	-	TRBV7-2	TRBJ1-1	CASSKDRWNTEAFF	TGTGCCAGCAGCAAGGACCGTTGGAACACTGAAGCTTTCTTT
-	-	TRBV7-8	TRBJ2-3	CASSLTYADTQYF	TGTGCCAGCAGCTTAACTTACGCAGATACGCAGTATTTT
-	TRBD1	TRBV5-1	TRBJ2-5	CASSLRAGGQETQYF	TGCGCCAGCAGCTTGAGGGCAGGGGGCCAAGAGACCCAGTACTTC
few	-	TRBV11-1	TRBJ2-1	CASSRPQVLEQFF	TGTGCCAGCAGTCGACCTCAGGTTCTTGAGCAGTTCTTC
few	TRBD1	TRBV6-6	TRBJ1-2	CASTSPGQGYGYTF	TGTGCCAGCACCTCGCCGGGACAGGGCTATGGCTACACCTTC
-	-	TRBV5-1	TRBJ1-3	CASSLEFSGSSGNTIYF	TGCGCCAGCAGCTTGGAGTTTTCGGGGTCCTCTGGAAACACCATATATTTT
-	-	TRBV11-1	TRBJ2-3	CASSLGPSSTDTQYF	TGTGCCAGCAGCTTGGGACCTTCTAGCACAGATACGCAGTATTTT
few	-	TRBV15	TRBJ1-5	CATSRDHEPQHF	TGTGCCACCAGCAGAGACCACGAGCCCCAGCATTTT
-	TRBD1	TRBV2	TRBJ2-6	CASSLRDSIPSGANVLTF	TGTGCCAGCAGTCTCCGGGACAGCATCCCCTCTGGGGCCAACGTCCTGACTTTC
-	-	TRBV6-1	TRBJ1-4	CASSGQGTEKLFF	TGTGCCAGCAGTGGCCAGGGGACTGAAAAACTGTTTTTT
-	-	TRBV7-9	TRBJ2-2	CASSLALSRGTGELFF	TGTGCCAGCAGCTTAGCGCTGTCCCGGGGGACCGGGGAGCTGTTTTTT
-	-	TRBV7-6	TRBJ2-5	CASSLSGETQYF	TGTGCCAGCAGCTTATCGGGAGAGACCCAGTACTTC
-	TRBD1	TRBV19	TRBJ1-1	CASTRTGASPTEAFF	TGTGCCAGTACCCGGACAGGCGCTTCTCCCACTGAAGCTTTCTTT
-	-	TRBV28	TRBJ2-1	CASSPTGTPPYEQFF	TGTGCCAGCAGTCCGACAGGTACTCCCCCGTATGAGCAGTTCTTC
-	TRBD1	TRBV10-3	TRBJ2-3	CAITREGAPTDTQYF	TGTGCCATCACGCGTGAGGGGGCCCCCACAGATACGCAGTATTTT
-	TRBD1	TRBV28	TRBJ2-1	CASSSGQGYNEQFF	TGTGCCAGCAGTTCGGGACAGGGTTACAATGAGCAGTTCTTC
-	-	TRBV6-5	TRBJ2-2	CASSYSGANTGELFF	TGTGCCAGCAGTTACTCAGGGGCGAACACCGGGGAGCTGTTTTTT
-	TRBD1	TRBV6-1	TRBJ1-2	CASSPGTGAGYTF	TGTGCCAGCAGCCCCGGGACAGGGGCTGGCTACACCTTC
-	-	TRBV11-3	TRBJ2-4	CASSLAGPRDIQYF	TGTGCCAGCAGCTTAGCGGGGCCTAGGGACATTCAGTACTTC
-	-	TRBV18	TRBJ1-1	CASSPPSGNTEAFF	TGTGCCAGCTCACCCCCGAGTGGGAACACTGAAGCTTTCTTT
few	-	TRBV30	TRBJ2-5	CAWAGAQETQYF	TGTGCCTGGGCAGGGGCCCAAGAGACCCAGTACTTC
few	-	TRBV7-2	TRBJ2-1	CASSGSSVANEQFF	TGTGCCAGCAGCGGCTCTAGTGTGGCCAATGAGCAGTTCTTC
few	-	TRBV9	TRBJ1-4	CASSVAEANEKLFF	TGTGCCAGCAGCGTAGCTGAGGCTAATGAAAAACTGTTTTTT
-	-	TRBV19	TRBJ1-6	CASSTQGPISPLHF	TGTGCCAGTAGTACACAGGGCCCAATATCACCCCTCCACTTT
few	TRBD2	TRBV7-9	TRBJ2-3	CASSPLAGGTDTQYF	TGTGCCAGCAGCCCACTAGCGGGGGGCACAGATACGCAGTATTTT
-	TRBD1	TRBV11-2	TRBJ1-6	CASSSDRGSSPLHF	TGTGCCAGCAGCTCGGACAGGGGGTCGTCACCCCTCCACTTT
few	-	TRBV5-1	TRBJ1-1	CASSVGGGNTEAFF	TGCGCCAGCAGCGTAGGTGGGGGGAACACTGAAGCTTTCTTT
-	TRBD2	TRBV7-2	TRBJ2-1	CASSPRTTSGSDNEQFF	TGTGCCAGCAGCCCTAGGACGACTAGCGGGAGTGACAATGAGCAGTTCTTC
-	-	TRBV5-8	TRBJ2-7	CASAHSNEQYF	TGTGCCAGCGCGCACAGCAACGAGCAGTACTTC
-	-	TRBV19	TRBJ2-3	CASSIGQPTDTQYF	TGTGCCAGTAGTATTGGGCAGCCCACAGATACGCAGTATTTT
-	TRBD2	TRBV9	TRBJ2-3	CASSARGASTDTQYF	TGTGCCAGCAGCGCGCGGGGGGCTAGCACAGATACGCAGTATTTT
few	TRBD1	TRBV27	TRBJ2-7	CASSFRLQGANEQYF	TGTGCCAGCAGTTTCAGACTCCAGGGGGCTAACGAGCAGTACTTC
-	-	TRBV7-2	TRBJ2-3	CASNPLGSDTQYF	TGTGCCAGCAACCCACTAGGATCAGATACGCAGTATTTT
-	-	TRBV2	TRBJ2-3	CASLGGEADTQYF	TGTGCCAGCTTGGGGGGAGAGGCAGATACGCAGTATTTT
-	-	TRBV27	TRBJ2-2	CASRNKNTGELFF	TGTGCCAGCAGGAACAAGAACACCGGGGAGCTGTTTTTT
-	-	TRBV7-2	TRBJ2-3	CASSLGPSTDTQYF	TGTGCCAGCAGCTTAGGTCCTAGCACAGATACGCAGTATTTT
-	-	TRBV18	TRBJ1-1	CASSPGGTLNTEAFF	TGTGCCAGCTCACCAGGGGGTACCCTCAACACTGAAGCTTTCTTT
once	TRBD1	TRBV4-2	TRBJ2-1	CASSQETGIYNEQFF	TGTGCCAGCAGCCAAGAGACAGGGATTTACAATGAGCAGTTCTTC
-	TRBD1	TRBV18	TRBJ2-2	CASSLGQSNTGELFF	TGTGCCAGCTCACTGGGACAGTCGAACACCGGGGAGCTGTTTTTT
few	-	TRBV7-9	TRBJ1-1	CASSLEGGSTEAFF	TGTGCCAGCAGCTTAGAGGGCGGGAGCACTGAAGCTTTCTTT
-	-	TRBV9	TRBJ2-1	CASSGGYNYNEQFF	TGTGCCAGCAGCGGAGGATACAACTACAATGAGCAGTTCTTC
few	-	TRBV6-5	TRBJ1-4	CASSYTSSSTNEKLFF	TGTGCCAGCAGTTACACGTCGAGTTCAACTAATGAAAAACTGTTTTTT
few	TRBD1	TRBV28	TRBJ1-1	CASSVTGTGALGEAFF	TGTGCCAGCAGTGTGACAGGGACAGGTGCCCTCGGTGAAGCTTTCTTT
-	-	TRBV7-9	TRBJ1-2	CASSFTASAYGYTF	TGTGCCAGCAGCTTTACGGCTTCTGCTTATGGCTACACCTTC
-	TRBD2	TRBV30	TRBJ2-1	CAWSVNLAGGNEQFF	TGTGCCTGGAGTGTAAACCTAGCGGGGGGTAATGAGCAGTTCTTC
-	TRBD2	TRBV7-2	TRBJ2-5	CASSFSGSGETQYF	TGTGCCAGCAGCTTTAGCGGGTCGGGGGAGACCCAGTACTTC
few	TRBD1	TRBV5-1	TRBJ1-1	CASSFGTAGNTEAFF	TGCGCCAGCAGCTTCGGGACAGCTGGGAACACTGAAGCTTTCTTT
-	TRBD2	TRBV4-1	TRBJ2-7	CASSQAPTSGGTYEQYF	TGCGCCAGCAGCCAAGCCCCGACTAGCGGGGGGACCTACGAGCAGTACTTC
-	-	TRBV28	TRBJ2-7	CASSGGASYEQYF	TGTGCCAGCAGTGGCGGGGCCTCCTACGAGCAGTACTTC
few	-	TRBV19	TRBJ1-4	CASSISGTEATNEKLFF	TGTGCCAGTAGTATATCGGGGACGGAAGCAACTAATGAAAAACTGTTTTTT
-	TRBD2	TRBV29-1	TRBJ2-3	CSVDRLAGTDTQYF	TGCAGCGTTGACAGACTAGCGGGAACCGATACGCAGTATTTT
-	-	TRBV6-6	TRBJ1-3	CASSLASSGNTIYF	TGTGCCAGCAGTTTGGCCAGCTCTGGAAACACCATATATTTT
once	TRBD2	TRBV7-2	TRBJ2-1	CASSRLAGGSYNEQFF	TGTGCCAGCAGCCGACTAGCGGGGGGTTCCTACAATGAGCAGTTCTTC
-	-	TRBV5-6	TRBJ2-5	CASSLYGQETQYF	TGTGCCAGCAGCTTGTACGGTCAAGAGACCCAGTACTTC
-	-	TRBV5-1	TRBJ2-7	CASSAGQYYEQYF	TGCGCCAGCAGCGCGGGACAGTATTACGAGCAGTACTTC
-	TRBD1	TRBV6-6	TRBJ1-2	CASGAPGQGDYGYTF	TGTGCCAGCGGTGCTCCCGGACAGGGGGACTATGGCTACACCTTC
-	TRBD1	TRBV28	TRBJ1-6	CASRGGTGSPLHF	TGTGCCAGCCGAGGGGGGACAGGCTCACCCCTCCACTTT
-	-	TRBV5-1	TRBJ1-4	CASSRDITNEKLFF	TGCGCCAGCAGTCGGGACATAACTAATGAAAAACTGTTTTTT
few	TRBD2	TRBV7-3	TRBJ2-2	CASSRTSGGAGELFF	TGTGCCAGCAGCCGAACTAGCGGGGGGGCCGGGGAGCTGTTTTTT